This is a list of T cell receptor beta chains from one sample in a study of beta chain features in type 1 diabetes. The data were produced by immunoSEQ multiplex PCR, yet TCRdb's version contains in-frame clones alone and is incomplete. The table records 110,000 to 150,000 clones, about 7% of them present only once. Sequenced sample: central memory CD4+ T cells from blood. These receptors were obtained from a woman in her twenties or thirties in good health. Both conserved end residues are part of each CDR3. The order of the fields is V gene, clone size, J gene, D gene, CDR3 DNA, CDR3 protein. The D gene is left open where the match is weak. Rows give clone size only sometimes, using once, few, many, or a class for an expanded clone.

TRBV2,few,TRBJ2-5,-,TGTGCCAGCAGTGTGTACTCACAAGAGACCCAGTACTTC,CASSVYSQETQYF
TRBV30,many,TRBJ2-2,TRBD2,TGTGCCTGGATCCGAGCGGGAGGGGTCACCGGGGAGCTGTTTTTT,CAWIRAGGVTGELFF
TRBV19,few,TRBJ2-1,-,TGTGCCAGTAGTTTTTCTGGAGGGAGCTCCTACAATGAGCAGTTCTTC,CASSFSGGSSYNEQFF
TRBV2,-,TRBJ2-7,-,TGTGCCAGCAGATACAGGGTCTTCCGCTCCTACGAGCAGTACTTC,CASRYRVFRSYEQYF
TRBV2,few,TRBJ2-5,TRBD1,TGTGCCAGCAGCTTACAGGGGTGGTGGGAGACCCAGTACTTC,CASSLQGWWETQYF
TRBV10-3,-,TRBJ2-7,-,TGTGCCAGCAGTAGACAGGGAGGTGCCTACGAGCAGTACTTC,CASSRQGGAYEQYF
TRBV7-7,few,TRBJ2-5,TRBD2,TGTGCTAGCAGCTTAAGCGGGAGGCTCCAAGAGACCCAGTACTTC,CASSLSGRLQETQYF
TRBV15,-,TRBJ2-1,TRBD2,TGTGCCACCAGCAGACGGAGCGGGAGCTACAATGAGCAGTTCTTC,CATSRRSGSYNEQFF
TRBV7-9,many,TRBJ2-1,-,TGTGCCAGCAGCTTAGAGCCGATATACAATGAGCAGTTCTTC,CASSLEPIYNEQFF
TRBV10-2,-,TRBJ2-7,TRBD2,TGCGCCAGCAGTCTCTCTAACAGGGTGGGGGTAGCGGGAGCTATCTACGAGCAGTACTTC,CASSLSNRVGVAGAIYEQYF
TRBV28,-,TRBJ2-6,-,TGTGCCAGCAGTGATCAGTCCGGGGCCAACGTCCTGACTTTC,CASSDQSGANVLTF
TRBV4-3,-,TRBJ1-2,-,TGCGCCAGCAGCCTTACCGGGGGGGCCACCCCTTATGGCTACACCTTC,CASSLTGGATPYGYTF
TRBV28,-,TRBJ2-1,-,TGTGCCAGCAAGGAACTAGTTGGTAATGAGCAGTTCTTC,CASKELVGNEQFF
TRBV10-2,few,TRBJ2-1,TRBD2,TGCGCCAGCAGTGGACAGCGGGAGGGCAATGAGCAGTTCTTC,CASSGQREGNEQFF
TRBV2,-,TRBJ1-1,TRBD1,TGTGCCAGCAGGGACAGGGAGAACACTGAAGCTTTCTTT,CASRDRENTEAFF
TRBV5-5,-,TRBJ2-1,TRBD2,TGTGCCAGCAGCTTAAGCGGGAGGGAGTACAATGAGCAGTTCTTC,CASSLSGREYNEQFF
TRBV30,-,TRBJ1-2,-,TGTGCCTGGAACGGCGGGTACTATGGCTACACCTTC,CAWNGGYYGYTF
TRBV6-6,-,TRBJ2-7,TRBD2,TGTGCCAGCAGGGGGACTAGCTCCTACGAGCAGTACTTC,CASRGTSSYEQYF
TRBV9,few,TRBJ2-3,TRBD2,TGTGCCAGCAGCGCACCTAGCGGGAGCTTCTCAGATACGCAGTATTTT,CASSAPSGSFSDTQYF
TRBV18,many,TRBJ2-5,-,TGTGCCAGCTCACCAGAGCAAGAGACCCAGTACTTC,CASSPEQETQYF
TRBV7-2,few,TRBJ2-7,-,TGTGCCAGCAGCCCCCGGGACTTATACTACGAGCAGTACTTC,CASSPRDLYYEQYF
TRBV19,-,TRBJ1-5,-,TGTGCCAGTAGTGTGGCCCTGAATCAGCCCCAGCATTTT,CASSVALNQPQHF
TRBV29-1,-,TRBJ2-3,-,TGCAGCGTTGAAGAATGGACAGACCGCACAGATACGCAGTATTTT,CSVEEWTDRTDTQYF
TRBV4-1,few,TRBJ1-1,-,TGCGCCAGCAGCCAATCTTTTGACACTGAAGCTTTCTTT,CASSQSFDTEAFF
TRBV19,-,TRBJ2-6,TRBD1,TGTGCCAGTAGCTCGGGACAGGGAGCTTCTGGGGCCAACGTCCTGACTTTC,CASSSGQGASGANVLTF
TRBV5-4,-,TRBJ2-7,-,TGTGCCAGCAGCTTGGCAGGCGATACCTACGAGCAGTACTTC,CASSLAGDTYEQYF
TRBV19,many,TRBJ2-3,TRBD1,TGTGCCAGCCGGAGACAGGGAGAGTCAGATACGCAGTATTTT,CASRRQGESDTQYF
TRBV29-1,-,TRBJ2-3,TRBD2,TGCAGCGTTGAAGATCCACTAGCGGGTAGCACAGATACGCAGTATTTT,CSVEDPLAGSTDTQYF
TRBV30,-,TRBJ2-1,TRBD2,TGTGCCTGGATTCTGCAGGCGGGAGGGCCCTATGAGCAGTTCTTC,CAWILQAGGPYEQFF
TRBV18,-,TRBJ2-3,TRBD2,TGTGCCAGCTCACCGAAGACTAGCGGGAGCACGCCAGATACGCAGTATTTT,CASSPKTSGSTPDTQYF
TRBV2,-,TRBJ2-5,TRBD2,TGTGCCAGCAGTGCGACTAGCGGGAGTGTAGAGACCCAGTACTTC,CASSATSGSVETQYF
TRBV7-3,-,TRBJ2-3,TRBD2,TGTGCCAGCAGCCCGACTAGCAGCACAGATACGCAGTATTTT,CASSPTSSTDTQYF
TRBV7-2,few,TRBJ2-5,-,TGTGCCAGCAGCTTGATCGGGAGACGTGAGACCCAGTACTTC,CASSLIGRRETQYF
TRBV7-2,few,TRBJ2-2,-,TGTGCCAGCAGCTCCCTGTCCGGGGAGCTGTTTTTT,CASSSLSGELFF
TRBV30,-,TRBJ1-1,-,TGTGCCTGGACTAACCCAACAGCGAACACTGAAGCTTTCTTT,CAWTNPTANTEAFF
TRBV5-4,few,TRBJ2-3,-,TGTGCCAGCCGGCGGGAAATTTCAGATACGCAGTATTTT,CASRREISDTQYF
TRBV7-3,few,TRBJ2-2,TRBD2,TGTGCCAGCAGCCAGACTAGCGGGAGGGGCGGGGAGCTGTTTTTT,CASSQTSGRGGELFF
TRBV11-2,-,TRBJ2-3,-,TGTGCCAGCAGCCCCGTTGGCGATACGCAGTATTTT,CASSPVGDTQYF
TRBV29-1,-,TRBJ1-4,-,TGCAGCGTTGTTATAGGGGCTGAAAAACTGTTTTTT,CSVVIGAEKLFF
TRBV11-2,-,TRBJ2-5,TRBD2,TGTGCCAGCAGCTCCGGACTAGCGGGAGGGGTAGAGACCCAGTACTTC,CASSSGLAGGVETQYF
TRBV2,many,TRBJ2-6,TRBD1,TGTGCCAGCAGTCCACAGGGGCTAAGCTCTGGGGCCAACGTCCTGACTTTC,CASSPQGLSSGANVLTF
TRBV19,few,TRBJ2-3,TRBD2,TGTGCCAGTAGTGCGACTAGCGGGAGTTGGATTTGGGCGGATACGCAGTATTTT,CASSATSGSWIWADTQYF
TRBV29-1,many,TRBJ1-1,TRBD1,TGCAGCGTTGATGGACAGGTGAACACTGAAGCTTTCTTT,CSVDGQVNTEAFF
TRBV11-3,-,TRBJ2-1,-,TGTGCCAGCTCTAGGGGAGGGGGAGAGAATGAGCAGTTCTTC,CASSRGGGENEQFF
TRBV6-5,-,TRBJ2-3,-,TGTGCCAGCAGCCAGGGGCGGGCCGGAGATACGCAGTATTTT,CASSQGRAGDTQYF
TRBV19,-,TRBJ2-7,-,TGTGCCAGTAGTAATGCGGGACCCTACGAGCAGTACTTC,CASSNAGPYEQYF
TRBV28,-,TRBJ1-5,-,TGTGCCAGCAGGATCCAGGTTGGCAATCAGCCCCAGCATTTT,CASRIQVGNQPQHF
TRBV18,few,TRBJ2-7,TRBD1,TGTGCCAGCTCATCCCAAGACAGGGGCAACGAGCAGTACTTC,CASSSQDRGNEQYF
TRBV30,-,TRBJ2-1,TRBD2,TGTGCCTGGAGGACAACGACTAGCGGGGGATACAATGAGCAGTTCTTC,CAWRTTTSGGYNEQFF
TRBV19,-,TRBJ2-7,-,TGTGCCAGTAGTATACTGGGGGGTATGGGCTACGAGCAGTACTTC,CASSILGGMGYEQYF
TRBV6-4,few,TRBJ2-3,TRBD2,TGTGCCAGCAGTGTAACTAGCGGAGGGGTAGATACGCAGTATTTT,CASSVTSGGVDTQYF
TRBV7-8,-,TRBJ2-5,-,TGTGCCAGCAGCAGAGACCAAGAGACCCAGTACTTC,CASSRDQETQYF
TRBV10-3,many,TRBJ2-1,TRBD2,TGTGCCATCAGTGATGAGGTTGCGGGAGGGAAGAATGAGCAGTTCTTC,CAISDEVAGGKNEQFF
TRBV5-6,-,TRBJ2-3,-,TGTGCCAGCAGCTTACATAGCATTGGCACAGATACGCAGTATTTT,CASSLHSIGTDTQYF
TRBV7-3,-,TRBJ1-1,-,TGTGCCAGCAGCCTATCAGGGCCGAACACTGAAGCTTTCTTT,CASSLSGPNTEAFF
TRBV29-1,few,TRBJ1-1,-,TGCAGCGTGAGGACAGCTGAAGCTTTCTTT,CSVRTAEAFF